A single TCR beta chain is shown here with its context. Its target is unknown. Primers included in the PCR were 60 Vbeta and 13 Jbeta primers. The table came from immunoSEQ multiplex PCR; TCRdb's copy has only in-frame clones and leaves some out. This sample yields some 160,000 clones, of which 77% are seen a single time; 1.5% to 2% belongs to the top ten. This sample was taken from a study of cytomegalovirus exposure and HLA in healthy donors. Findings and limits, study-wide: Later analysis revealed greater clonal expansion in HLA-associated TCR beta chains than in equally common others. A previous analysis found most TCR beta V segments productive roughly 90% or roughly 30% of the time. The majority of TCR sequences were rare, yet some public TCRs appeared in many donors. Accounts indicate the classifier identified cytomegalovirus status with strong specificity and sensitivity.

Trimming removed 3 bases at V and 0 bases at J, with 11 bases between. Germline V gives CDR1 KGHSH, CDR2 LQKENI. The CDR3 is 15 residues long. The chain is built from TRBV18 and TRBJ1-2; no firm D call. Sequenced material: PBMCs. This receptor was obtained from a woman aged 25-40 years in good health and CMV-seronegative. DNA for the CDR3: TGTGCCAGCTCACCGTCGGGTCTTTCTAACTATGGCTACACCTTC. Its protein is CASSPSGLSNYGYTF.